Presented here are 8 T cell receptor beta chains from one specimen sequenced in a study of blood T cell repertoires in COVID-19. TCRdb's copy holds only in-frame clones and misses some; the assay was immunoSEQ multiplex PCR. The sample lists 400,000 or so clones, approximately 86% occurring once. The sample comprised peripheral blood. These receptors all stem from a human donor in a cohort sampled during active COVID-19.

The V and J genes are TRBV13 and TRBJ1-1, with a possible D match to TRBD1 (6 bases). The length of the CDR3 is 13 residues. CDR1 and CDR2 (germline): PRHDT, FYEKMQ (reference sequence). V lost 5 bases and J 1 base, leaving 8 bases between the germline ends. In DNA, the CDR3 is TGTGCCAGCAGCCCGGGACAGAACACTGAAGCTTTCTTT. Translation: CASSPGQNTEAFF.

This clone was seen once. The chain uses TRBV9 and TRBJ2-5; perhaps TRBD2 as D (7 bases). The germline V gene encodes CDR1 SGDLS and CDR2 YYNGEE. CDR3 length equals 17 residues. The germline V and J ends were trimmed by 4 bases and 5 bases, with 24 bases remaining between them. CDR3 in amino acids: CASSPTPRGGALETQYF. The CDR3 DNA reads as TGTGCCAGCAGCCCTACCCCGAGGGGGGGGGCCCTGGAGACCCAGTACTTC. Complete variable domain (other parts from reference TRBV9 and TRBJ2-5): DSGVTQTPKHLITATGQRVTLRCSPRSGDLSVYWYQQSLDQGLQFLIQYYNGEERAKGNILERFSAQQFPDLHSELNLSSLELGDSALYFCASSPTPRGGALETQYFGPGTRLLVL.

In DNA form, the CDR3 reads TGTGCCAGTAGTATGGGCCTCCGAGGAAACACCATATATTTT. Protein: CASSMGLRGNTIYF. The J gene is TRBJ1-3, the V gene TRBV19, with D hard to call. Deletions cut 3 bases from V and 4 bases from J, with 10 bases between. This CDR3 has 14 amino acids. Per germline, CDR1 LNHDA and CDR2 SQIVND (reference sequence). The full variable domain, in which reference TRBV19 and TRBJ1-3 provide the parts outside the CDR3, is DGGITQSPKYLFRKEGQNVTLSCEQNLNHDAMYWYRQDPGQGLRLIYYSQIVNDFQKGDIAEGYSVSREKKESFPLTVTSAQKNPTAFYLCASSMGLRGNTIYFGEGSWLTVV.

The chain couples TRBV30 to TRBJ1-6, with TRBD1 identical over 7 bases. This CDR3 has 17 amino acids. Germline-derived CDR1 and CDR2 are GTSNPN and SVGIG (reference sequence). Losses at the gene ends were 4 bases for V and 1 base for J; bases not matched to a gene: 10. This chain's CDR3 is CAWTETGKRSYNSPLHF. CDR3 in DNA: TGTGCCTGGACCGAGACAGGGAAAAGGTCCTATAATTCACCCCTCCACTTT.

This clone has a single count. The chain couples TRBV7-8 to TRBJ2-5, with D perhaps TRBD2 (5 bases). CDR3 length: 15 amino acids. CDR1 and CDR2 (germline): SGHVS, FQNEAQ. The V end lost 5 bases, the J end lost 2 bases, and 15 bases lay between the germline ends. CDR3 in amino acids: CASSLGRGPQETQYF. The CDR3 region has the DNA TGTGCCAGCAGCCTCGGTAGAGGGCCACAAGAGACCCAGTACTTC.

The count of this clone is one. The chain joins TRBV13 to TRBJ2-1, with 8 nucleotides matching TRBD1. The ends lost 0 bases at V and 4 bases at J; junction bases unmatched: 11. Germline V CDR1 and CDR2: PRHDT, FYEKMQ (reference sequence). There are 18 residues in the CDR3. The CDR3, as DNA: TGTGCCAGCAGCTTAGGCTTGGGGACAGGATCAATTTACAATGAGCAGTTCTTC. This translates into CASSLGLGTGSIYNEQFF.

The chain couples TRBV19 to TRBJ1-5, with a tentative D call TRBD1 (5 bases). Germline CDR1 reads LNHDA; CDR2 reads SQIVND (reference sequence). The CDR3 sequence is 13 residues long. With 3 bases removed from V and 6 bases from J, the gap between germline ends came to 9 bases. CDR3 sequence reads: CASSIQGTQPQHF. Written as DNA, the CDR3 is TGTGCCAGTAGTATCCAGGGAACTCAGCCCCAGCATTTT.

The V gene is TRBV27, the J gene TRBJ1-6; 9 bases match TRBD1. V shed 2 bases and J 7 bases; nucleotides not matched to a gene: 9. CDR3 length equals 17 residues. Germline loops: CDR1 MNHEY, CDR2 SMNVEV (reference sequence). This CDR3 is CASSLRLSGTGNSPLHF. Here the CDR3 DNA reads TGTGCCAGCAGTTTACGACTCTCCGGGACAGGGAATTCACCCCTCCACTTT.